This note documents a single TCR beta chain sequence. The junction departs from germline at one end; a sequencing error may be responsible. The CDR3 length is 14 residues. The germline V gene encodes CDR1 SGHTA and CDR2 FQGTGA. These data are taken from a study of blood T cells in healthy people across ages. Next came a second PCR, run for about 7 to 12 cycles, which used a sample-barcoded 5' primer along with a J-beta primer mix. TCRdb recomputed calls from the 5' RACE reads with MiXCR, one row per CDR3 protein. The data hold about 770,000 distinct CDR3 sequences, with under 45% observed a single time.

Sequencing was performed on blood. J is TRBJ2-7 and V is TRBV7-3, with D perhaps TRBD2 (5 bases). This TCR came from a man aged 55 to 70 in good health. This chain's CDR3 is CAGSLGYGAYEQYF. CDR3 coding DNA: TGTGCCGGCAGCCTGGGTTACGGGGCCTACGAGCAGTACTTC.